The 13 T cell receptor beta chains given below trace back to one sample, sequenced in a study of circulating tumor DNA in untreated peripheral T-cell lymphoma. Measured with immunoSEQ multiplex PCR; TCRdb has only the in-frame clones, and not every one. In the table there are 1,500 to 2,000 clones, around 87% of which are singletons. The sequencing sample was made of tumor tissue. These receptors were collected from a human donor with peripheral T-cell lymphoma.

The chain is built from TRBV11-3 and TRBJ1-1; 10 bases match TRBD1. V dropped 5 bases and J dropped 3; count of bases not matched to a gene: 9. The CDR3 has 16 amino acids. Germline V gives CDR1 SGHNT, CDR2 YENEEA. CDR3 sequence (DNA): TGTGCCAGCAGCCATCGGCGGGGACAGGGGTACACTGAAGCTTTCTTT. This codes for CASSHRRGQGYTEAFF.

The CDR3 spells CASSTWGNKQFF. CDR3 nucleotide sequence: TGCGCCAGCAGCACATGGGGCAATAAGCAGTTCTTC. J is TRBJ2-1 and V is TRBV1; the D call TRBD1 from the table was never checked on the DNA. TRBV1 is classified as a pseudogene. The CDR3 is 12 residues long.

The chain is built from TRBV30 and TRBJ1-1; 7 nucleotides align to TRBD1. The CDR3 covers 13 residues. The trim removed 6 bases at V and 1 base at J, leaving 5 bases unmatched. CDR1 is GTSNPN, CDR2 SVGIG, per germline (reference sequence). The CDR3 DNA sequence: TGTGCCTGCCCGGGACAGAAGAACACTGAAGCTTTCTTT. Translating gives CACPGQKNTEAFF. The variable domain in full, completed from reference TRBV30 and TRBJ1-1, reads SQTIHQWPATLVQPVGSPLSLECTVEGTSNPNLYWYRQAAGRGLQLLFYSVGIGQISSEVPQNLSASRPQDRQFILSSKKLLLSDSGFYLCACPGQKNTEAFFGQGTRLTVV.

V gene TRBV23-1 combines with J gene TRBJ1-4, with D possibly being TRBD1 (6 bases). TRBV23-1 is an ORF for which the function is uncertain. The CDR3 loop spans 15 amino acids. With 6 bases removed from V and 2 bases from J, the gap between germline ends came to 13 bases. As DNA, the CDR3 is TGCGCCAGCAGCCAACAGGGAGGGACTAATGAAAAACTGTTTTTT. Its translation: CASSQQGGTNEKLFF.

The chain recombines TRBV6-8 with TRBJ2-7; 8 bases are shared with TRBD2. J was trimmed by 0 bases and V by 2 bases; bases with no gene match: 6. The CDR3 totals 16 residues. Germline values: CDR1 MNHGY, CDR2 SAAAGT. CDR3 DNA sequence: TGTGCCAGCAGTTACGAGCCAGCGGGGGTCTCCTACGAGCAGTACTTC. Translation gives CASSYEPAGVSYEQYF.

The genes are TRBV6-8 and TRBJ1-2; 7 bases align to TRBD1. The junction had 9 bases not matched to a gene; V was cut back by 1 base and J by 4 bases. The CDR3 loop spans 16 amino acids. Germline V gene lookup returns CDR1 MNHGY and CDR2 SAAAGT. The CDR3 here is CASSYYPDRAPYGYTF. DNA of the CDR3: TGTGCCAGCAGTTACTACCCTGACAGGGCTCCCTATGGCTACACCTTC.

This chain connects TRBV6-8 to TRBJ1-2; D call uncertain. CDR1 and CDR2 from the germline V gene are MNHGY and SAAAGT. V was cut by 6 bases and J by 5 bases, with 16 bases left in between. The CDR3 runs to 14 residues. CDR3 bases: TGTGCCAGCAGACCCCTTCGAACCTCTTATGGCTACACCTTC. It yields the protein CASRPLRTSYGYTF.

The chain links TRBV19 to TRBJ1-1; 9 nucleotides line up with TRBD1. V dropped 3 bases and J dropped 4; count of bases not matched to a gene: 0. The CDR3 covers 13 residues. The germline V gene encodes CDR1 LNHDA and CDR2 SQIVND (reference sequence). CDR3 residues: CASSMTGGTEAFF. The CDR3 DNA sequence: TGTGCCAGTAGTATGACAGGGGGCACTGAAGCTTTCTTT.

This sequence joins TRBV7-7 and TRBJ1-2; the D is unclear. The CDR3 runs 14 residues. The V end was cut by 3 bases, the J end by 8 bases, with 16 bases between. Germline CDR1 and CDR2: SSHAT and FNYEAQ (reference sequence). The CDR3 DNA is TGTGCCAGCAGCTTGACTACACCCCTCCCCGGCTACACCTTC. Residues: CASSLTTPLPGYTF.

The chain carries TRBV19 and TRBJ2-1, with D unresolved. Germline V gene sequence: CDR1 LNHDA, CDR2 SQIVND (reference sequence). Trimming pared 7 bases from V and 6 bases from J, leaving 13 bases between. The CDR3 covers 13 residues. The DNA of the CDR3 is TGTGCCAGTAATGTAGTCGGTGGCAATGAGCAGTTCTTC. Translated: CASNVVGGNEQFF.

The genes are TRBV11-3 and TRBJ2-1; possibly TRBD1 or TRBD2 for D (6 bases each). V lost 1 base and J 7 bases, leaving 14 bases between the germline ends. CDR3 length equals 15 residues. Germline lookup yields CDR1 SGHNT and CDR2 YENEEA. The CDR3 nucleotides read TGTGCCAGCAGCTTAGGTTCGGGGGCGCGGAATGAGCAGTTCTTC. Translating it yields CASSLGSGARNEQFF. Combining the CDR3 with reference TRBV11-3 and TRBJ2-1 gives the whole variable domain EAGVVQSPRYKIIEKKQPVAFWCNPISGHNTLYWYLQNLGQGPELLIRYENEEAVDDSQLPKDRFSAERLKGVDSTLKIQPAELGDSAVYLCASSLGSGARNEQFFGPGTRLTVL.

The chain carries TRBV5-1 and TRBJ1-4; tentatively, D is TRBD1 (5 bases). The ends were cut back, 6 bases at V and 0 bases at J, with 12 bases in the middle. CDR1 SGHRS and CDR2 YFSETQ come from the germline V gene. The CDR3 is 15 residues long. The CDR3: CASTRQHSTNEKLFF. The DNA for the CDR3 is TGCGCCAGCACCCGACAGCACTCAACTAATGAAAAACTGTTTTTT.

The J gene is TRBJ2-7, the V gene TRBV6-8; D unresolved. Trimming stripped 6 bases from V and 3 bases from J, with 12 bases between. Germline V CDR1 and CDR2: MNHGY, SAAAGT. CDR3 size: 13 residues. The CDR3 DNA follows: TGTGCCAGCAGGATGAGTAGGGTCTACGAGCAGTACTTC. Its translation is CASRMSRVYEQYF.